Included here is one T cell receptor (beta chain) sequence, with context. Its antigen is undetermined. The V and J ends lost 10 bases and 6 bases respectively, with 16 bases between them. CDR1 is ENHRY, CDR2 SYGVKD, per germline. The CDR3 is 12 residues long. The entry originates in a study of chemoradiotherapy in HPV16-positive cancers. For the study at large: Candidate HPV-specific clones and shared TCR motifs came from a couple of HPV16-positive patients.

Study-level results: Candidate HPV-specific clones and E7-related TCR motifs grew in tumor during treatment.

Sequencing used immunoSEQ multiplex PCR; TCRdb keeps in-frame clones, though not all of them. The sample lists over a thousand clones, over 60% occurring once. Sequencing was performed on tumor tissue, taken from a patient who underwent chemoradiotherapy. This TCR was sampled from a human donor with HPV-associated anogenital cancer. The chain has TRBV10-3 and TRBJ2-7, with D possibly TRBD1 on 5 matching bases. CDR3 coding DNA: TGTGCCAACCTCGGACCTAGGGGCGAGCAGTACTTC. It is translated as CANLGPRGEQYF.